The 13 T cell receptor beta chains below come from one sample, sequenced in a study of blood T cell repertoires in COVID-19. Profiling relied on immunoSEQ multiplex PCR, and the TCRdb table lists in-frame clones only, not all of them. The data show around 300,000 clones, about 90% seen once. Sequencing used PBMCs or T cells enriched from blood (not recorded which). The source of these receptors is a man under 40 who had recovered from COVID-19.

The genes are TRBV5-5 and TRBJ1-2; TRBD1 is a possible D gene (5 bases). The germline CDR1 and CDR2 sequences are SGHKS and YYEKEE (reference sequence). V lost 3 bases to trimming and J lost 2 bases, with 8 bases between them. The CDR3 spans 13 residues. The CDR3 reads CASSSAGNYGYTF. Written as DNA, the CDR3 is TGTGCCAGCAGCTCTGCAGGGAACTATGGCTACACCTTC.

The chain carries TRBV2 and TRBJ1-1; 7 positions match TRBD1. CDR3 size: 13 residues. Germline assignment: CDR1 SNHLY and CDR2 FYNNEI. With 10 bases clipped from V and 3 bases from J, the junction kept 8 bases outside the gene matches. The DNA for the CDR3 is TGTGCCAATCACAGGGGACCATACACTGAAGCTTTCTTT. Amino acid sequence: CANHRGPYTEAFF.

In its sample, this clone was seen once. The chain uses TRBV2 and TRBJ1-1, with D perhaps matching TRBD1 (6 bases). V lost 7 bases and J lost 3, with 15 bases in between. From germline, CDR1 is SNHLY and CDR2 FYNNEI. The CDR3 totals 14 residues. The CDR3 protein is CASTNRDDDTEAFF. For the CDR3, the DNA is TGTGCCAGCACGAACAGGGACGATGACACTGAAGCTTTCTTT.

The V gene is TRBV7-9, the J gene TRBJ2-3; no clear D. This CDR3 is built from 13 residues. Trimming took off 3 bases at V and 3 bases at J, with 7 bases between the two ends. Germline-derived CDR1 and CDR2 are SEHNR and FQNEAQ (reference sequence). In nucleotides, the CDR3 is TGTGCCAGCAGCTTCTTCGGGACAGATACGCAGTATTTT. Its protein product is CASSFFGTDTQYF. Together with reference TRBV7-9 and TRBJ2-3, the CDR3 gives the full variable domain: DTGVSQNPRHKITKRGQNVTFRCDPISEHNRLYWYRQTLGQGPEFLTYFQNEAQLEKSRLLSDRFSAERPKGSFSTLEIQRTEQGDSAMYLCASSFFGTDTQYFGPGTRLTVL.

The J gene is TRBJ2-2, the V gene TRBV5-1; TRBD2 agrees at 10 bases. Germline-derived CDR1 and CDR2 are SGHRS and YFSETQ. Trimming removed 5 bases from V and 3 bases from J; junction bases left unmatched: 7. The CDR3 sequence is 16 residues long. CDR3 sequence: CASSKASGGYTGELFF. In DNA, the CDR3 is TGCGCCAGCAGTAAGGCTAGCGGGGGCTACACCGGGGAGCTGTTTTTT.

CDR3 sequence: CASNLAGFTDTQYF. Written as DNA, the CDR3 is TGTGCCAGCAATCTAGCGGGGTTCACAGATACGCAGTATTTT. This chain joins TRBV2 and TRBJ2-3; TRBD2 matches 9 bases. V trimming: 7 bases; J trimming: 2 bases; junction bases outside the gene matches: 4. This CDR3 contains 14 residues. Germline V CDR1 and CDR2: SNHLY, FYNNEI.

The rearrangement joins TRBV30 to TRBJ1-2, with 8 bases identical to TRBD1. CDR1 and CDR2 (germline): GTSNPN, SVGIG (reference sequence). The V segment lost 7 bases and the J segment 6 bases; nucleotides outside the gene matches: 4. The CDR3 totals 11 residues. The CDR3 DNA is TGTGCCTACGACAGGGGAAATGGCTACACCTTC. This encodes CAYDRGNGYTF.

J is TRBJ2-7 and V is TRBV4-1; TRBD1 matches 9 bases. Looked up from germline, CDR1 is MGHRA and CDR2 is YSYEKL. Trimming cost V 4 bases and J 4 bases; bases outside gene matches: 8. This CDR3 has 15 residues. CDR3 nucleotide sequence: TGCGCCAGCAGCCGAACCGGGACAGGGTTTTACGAGCAGTACTTC. Protein product: CASSRTGTGFYEQYF.

The chain employs TRBV19 and TRBJ1-4; no firm D call. The CDR3 runs to 14 residues. Germline V lookup: CDR1 LNHDA, CDR2 SQIVND (reference sequence). Trimming shortened V by 4 bases and J by 8 bases, and 14 bases separated the two germline ends. Here the CDR3 reads CASSSWGGGEKLFF. The CDR3 nucleotides are TGTGCCAGTAGTAGTTGGGGAGGAGGAGAAAAACTGTTTTTT.

The gene calls are TRBV27 and TRBJ2-3, with 9 bases identical to TRBD1. The V segment lost 3 bases and the J segment 5 bases; nucleotides outside the gene matches: 6. CDR1 and CDR2 from the germline V gene are MNHEY and SMNVEV (reference sequence). The CDR3 totals 15 residues. The CDR3, as DNA: TGTGCCAGCAGTTTGGGGACAGGGCGCATAGATACGCAGTATTTT. It encodes CASSLGTGRIDTQYF.

The rearrangement uses TRBV14 and TRBJ2-2, with unresolved D. Germline CDR1 is SGHDN and CDR2 is FVKESK. The V and J ends lost 1 base and 5 bases respectively, with 5 bases between them. The CDR3 has 13 amino acids. CDR3: CASSQVATGELFF. Here the CDR3 DNA reads TGTGCCAGCAGCCAAGTTGCGACCGGGGAGCTGTTTTTT.

The genes are TRBV3-1 (or the pseudogene TRBV3-2) and TRBJ2-1; 11 nucleotides match TRBD2. Germline V gene sequence: CDR1 LGHDT, CDR2 YNNKEL (reference sequence). Trimming at V came to 1 base and at J to 7 bases, leaving 6 bases not matched to a gene. The CDR3 covers 16 residues. Here the CDR3 DNA reads TGTGCCAGCAGCCAAGTCAGTAGCGGGGGGGTGAATGAGCAGTTCTTC. This codes for CASSQVSSGGVNEQFF.

This clone appeared a few times. The chain links TRBV24-1 to TRBJ1-2, with D possibly TRBD1 on 6 matching bases. V lost 3 bases and J lost 4, with 17 bases in between. Per the germline V gene, CDR1 is KGHDR and CDR2 is SFDVKD. The CDR3 consists of 16 residues. The CDR3 region has the DNA TGTGCCACCAGTGATCCGAGGGACAACCTTGTCTATGGCTACACCTTC. Translated, it gives CATSDPRDNLVYGYTF.